What follows are 2 T cell receptor beta chains derived from one specimen sequenced in a study of early T cells in non-severe SARS-CoV-2 infection. From the 5' RACE reads, TCRdb called clonotypes with MiXCR, one entry per CDR3 protein. The sample has 25,000 to 40,000 distinct CDR3 sequences, under 6% seen once. Sequenced input: whole blood. The receptor set was obtained from an adult who was a healthcare worker with PCR-confirmed SARS-CoV-2 infection or an uninfected control (not recorded which).

This clonotype was seen only a few times. V gene TRBV20-1 combines with J gene TRBJ2-1; TRBD2 matches 9 bases. The CDR3 is made up of 19 amino acids. J gave up 1 base and V 3 bases, and 16 bases lay outside the gene matches. Germline loops: CDR1 DFQATT, CDR2 SNEGSKA (reference sequence). CDR3 sequence (DNA): TGCAGTGCTAGGTCCTTCGGGGGTAGCGGGAGCAGTTCCTACAATGAGCAGTTCTTC. It translates to CSARSFGGSGSSSYNEQFF.

J is TRBJ1-1 and V is TRBV11-2, with D unclear. Germline V gene sequence: CDR1 SGHAT, CDR2 FQNNGV. The CDR3 loop spans 11 amino acids. V was cut by 6 bases and J by 8 bases, with 10 bases left in between. The CDR3 nucleotides read TGTGCCAGCAGGGAGCAGTTGGAAGCTTTCTTT. Protein product: CASREQLEAFF.